Presented here are 23 T cell receptor beta chains from one specimen sequenced in a study of sequential checkpoint blockade in melanoma. Regarding treatment: randomized to nivolumab then ipilimumab (arm A) or the reverse (arm B). This table comes from immunoSEQ multiplex PCR, and its TCRdb copy is limited to in-frame clones, with some not included. This sample has about 10,000 clones, with roughly 80% found just once. Sequenced material: CD8+ T cells sorted from blood (inferred from file names), taken from a patient given nivolumab and ipilimumab in sequence. These receptor sequences come from a human donor with melanoma.

There are a few counts of this clone. This chain connects TRBV9 to TRBJ1-2; 7 bases line up with TRBD1. Germline V lookup: CDR1 SGDLS, CDR2 YYNGEE. The CDR3 consists of 16 residues. After removal of 4 bases from V and 1 base from J, the junction contained 10 bases not matched to a gene. CDR3 sequence (DNA): TGTGCCAGCAGCCCAGAGACTGGGACAGATAACTATGGCTACACCTTC. It encodes CASSPETGTDNYGYTF.

V gene TRBV13 combines with J gene TRBJ2-7; 10 bases map to TRBD1. After removal of 5 bases from V and 0 bases from J, the junction contained 7 bases not matched to a gene. The V gene's germline CDR1 is PRHDT and CDR2 FYEKMQ (reference sequence). This CDR3 region has 16 residues. This CDR3 is CASSEWTGGVSYEQYF. The CDR3 DNA reads as TGTGCCAGCAGCGAATGGACAGGGGGAGTCTCCTACGAGCAGTACTTC. Filled out from reference TRBV13 and TRBJ2-7, the complete variable domain reads AAGVIQSPRHLIKEKRETATLKCYPIPRHDTVYWYQQGPGQDPQFLISFYEKMQSDKGSIPDRFSAQQFSDYHSELNMSSLELGDSALYFCASSEWTGGVSYEQYFGPGTRLTVT.

V gene TRBV2 combines with J gene TRBJ1-5; D remains ambiguous. Germline V gene data show CDR1 as SNHLY and CDR2 as FYNNEI. V lost 3 bases and J 0 bases, leaving 9 bases between the germline ends. The CDR3 loop spans 15 amino acids. DNA of the CDR3: TGTGCCAGCAGTGACCCACTCTTTAGCAATCAGCCCCAGCATTTT. It translates to CASSDPLFSNQPQHF. The whole variable domain, filled in from reference TRBV2 and TRBJ1-5, reads EPEVTQTPSHQVTQMGQEVILRCVPISNHLYFYWYRQILGQKVEFLVSFYNNEISEKSEIFDDQFSVERPDGSNFTLKIRSTKLEDSAMYFCASSDPLFSNQPQHFGDGTRLSIL.

This clone has a handful of counts. The chain uses TRBV30 and TRBJ1-2; no clear D gene. The CDR3 has 13 amino acids. Trimming took 0 bases from V and 2 from J, leaving 7 bases between them. Germline V CDR1 and CDR2: GTSNPN, SVGIG (reference sequence). CDR3 nucleotide sequence: TGTGCCTGGAGTGTTTCCCGGAACTATGGCTACACCTTC. Its translation is CAWSVSRNYGYTF.

The chain links TRBV4-3 to TRBJ1-5, with 7 bases identical to TRBD1. The germline V gene encodes CDR1 LGHNA and CDR2 YSLEER. V lost 2 bases, J lost 0 bases, and 7 bases stayed unmatched. The CDR3 runs to 17 residues. CDR3 DNA: TGCGCCAGCAGCCAATCCCCGGACAGGTATAGCAATCAGCCCCAGCATTTT. Translated, it gives CASSQSPDRYSNQPQHF.

On this clone itself: One junction end disagrees with the germline gene, perhaps due to a read error. The J gene is TRBJ2-2, the V gene TRBV7-3, with D perhaps matching TRBD2 (5 bases). The CDR3 spans 12 residues. In germline, CDR1 is SGHTA, CDR2 FQGTGA. This CDR3 reads CASTPGAGELFF. In nucleotides, the CDR3 is TGTGCTAGCACCCCCGGGGCCGGGGAGCTGTTTTTT.

The CDR3 DNA is TGTGCCAGCAGCGTCGTAGCGGGAGGATTTTATGAGCAGTTCTTC. Encoded protein: CASSVVAGGFYEQFF. The chain uses TRBV9 and TRBJ2-1, with 10 bases matching TRBD2. The CDR3 has 15 residues. Germline CDR1 SGDLS, CDR2 YYNGEE. V lost 2 bases to trimming and J lost 8 bases; unmatched junction nucleotides: 7.

The CDR3 is CSVEEWREAFYEQYF. The CDR3 bases are TGCAGCGTTGAAGAATGGAGGGAGGCCTTCTACGAGCAGTACTTC. The gene calls are TRBV29-1 and TRBJ2-7; a weak D match, TRBD2 (6 bases). This CDR3 has 15 residues. Germline-derived CDR1 and CDR2 are SQVTM and ANQGSEA. With 0 bases removed from V and 3 bases from J, the gap between germline ends came to 15 bases.

The chain combines TRBV6-5 with TRBJ2-7, with TRBD1 matching over 9 bases. CDR3 length: 15 amino acids. J was trimmed by 1 base and V by 6 bases; bases with no gene match: 7. Germline V gene lookup returns CDR1 MNHEY and CDR2 SVGAGI. The CDR3 nucleotides read TGTGCCAGCAGCATAGAGACAGGGGGATCCTACGAGCAGTACTTC. Its translation: CASSIETGGSYEQYF.

The chain has TRBV6-4 and TRBJ2-3, with 9 bases identical to TRBD2. The germline gives CDR1 MRHNA, CDR2 SNTAGT. Trimming cost V 5 bases and J 3 bases; bases outside gene matches: 6. The CDR3 consists of 15 residues. The CDR3 reads CASSKLAGETDTQYF. CDR3 in DNA: TGTGCCAGCAGTAAACTAGCGGGTGAGACAGATACGCAGTATTTT.

About this clone itself: The same CDR3 arises from other DNA sequences in this sample as well. The chain recombines TRBV19 with TRBJ2-1, with D possibly matching TRBD2 (7 bases). The germline V and J ends were trimmed by 3 bases and 9 bases, with 12 bases remaining between them. Germline assignment: CDR1 LNHDA and CDR2 SQIVND (reference sequence). The CDR3 is 13 residues long. The CDR3 sequence is CASSIGGGGEQFF. The CDR3 nucleotides read TGTGCCAGTAGTATTGGGGGAGGGGGTGAGCAGTTCTTC.

V is TRBV2 and J is TRBJ2-3, with 7 bases lining up with TRBD1. CDR1 and CDR2 from the germline V gene are SNHLY and FYNNEI. V gave up 6 bases and J gave up 6 bases; unmatched junction bases: 12. This CDR3 is 15 amino acids long. CDR3 sequence (DNA): TGTGCCAGCAGCAACTACCAGACAGGGCGGGATACGCAGTATTTT. The encoded protein is CASSNYQTGRDTQYF.

The chain has TRBV7-6 and TRBJ2-1; D not resolved. The CDR3 covers 15 residues. Germline values: CDR1 SGHVS, CDR2 FNYEAQ. The ends were cut back, 5 bases at V and 2 bases at J, with 13 bases in the middle. This CDR3 is CASSVDINPYNEQFF. CDR3 nucleotides: TGTGCCAGCAGCGTCGACATAAACCCCTACAATGAGCAGTTCTTC.

This chain connects TRBV6-1 to TRBJ2-7; D gene unclear. Germline loops: CDR1 MNHNS, CDR2 SASEGT. Trimming pared 3 bases from V and 1 base from J, leaving 10 bases between. The CDR3 contains 14 residues. CDR3 residues: CASSEGPLSYEQYF. The CDR3, as DNA: TGTGCCAGCAGTGAGGGCCCCCTTTCCTACGAGCAGTACTTC.

DNA for the CDR3: TGCGCCAGCAGTCAGAGTAGTAGCGGGAGATTCTACAATGAGCAGTTCTTC. It yields the protein CASSQSSSGRFYNEQFF. The chain is built from TRBV5-1 and TRBJ2-1; 9 bases fit TRBD2. Looked up from germline, CDR1 is SGHRS and CDR2 is YFSETQ. Trimming cost V 5 bases and J 3 bases; bases outside gene matches: 12. This CDR3 region has 17 residues.

The CDR3 reads CASSLDWGAEAFF. In DNA form, the CDR3 reads TGTGCCAGCAGCTTAGATTGGGGGGCTGAAGCTTTCTTT. This chain joins TRBV11-2 and TRBJ1-1; maybe TRBD1 (5 bases). This CDR3 comprises 13 residues. Germline assignment: CDR1 SGHAT and CDR2 FQNNGV. V lost 0 bases and J lost 6, with 8 bases in between. Full variable domain (missing parts from reference TRBV11-2 and TRBJ1-1): EAGVAQSPRYKIIEKRQSVAFWCNPISGHATLYWYQQILGQGPKLLIQFQNNGVVDDSQLPKDRFSAERLKGVDSTLKIQPAKLEDSAVYLCASSLDWGAEAFFGQGTRLTVV.

The chain recombines TRBV7-6 with TRBJ2-7; 8 bases map to TRBD1. Unmatched junction bases numbered 11, after V lost 4 bases and J lost 3 bases. The CDR3 is 16 amino acids. Germline loops: CDR1 SGHVS, CDR2 FNYEAQ. CDR3 DNA sequence: TGTGCCAGCAGCTCAGCCGGGACAGGACTCCGCTACGAGCAGTACTTC. Amino acid sequence: CASSSAGTGLRYEQYF.

The chain joins TRBV5-4 to TRBJ1-2; a possible D gene is TRBD1 (5 bases). Trimming left V 6 bases short and J 4 bases short, with 19 bases between. This CDR3 comprises 15 residues. Germline V gene sequence: CDR1 SGHNT, CDR2 YYREEE (reference sequence). The CDR3 here is CASTLRDPKSYGYTF. The CDR3 nucleotides are TGTGCCAGCACCCTGCGGGACCCTAAGAGCTATGGCTACACCTTC.

A few counts support this clone. V and J are TRBV4-1 and TRBJ2-1, with 7 positions matching TRBD2. CDR3 length: 16 residues. After removal of 2 bases from V and 5 bases from J, the junction contained 9 bases not matched to a gene. Looked up from germline, CDR1 is MGHRA and CDR2 is YSYEKL. CDR3 sequence reads: CASSQSRASGNNEQFF. CDR3 in DNA: TGCGCCAGCAGCCAAAGCCGGGCTAGCGGAAACAATGAGCAGTTCTTC.

This chain links TRBV7-8 with TRBJ1-4; a possible D gene is TRBD1 (5 bases). Germline V gives CDR1 SGHVS, CDR2 FQNEAQ. With 5 bases removed from V and 7 bases from J, the gap between germline ends came to 14 bases. CDR3 length equals 14 residues. The CDR3 reads CASSDDQGGEKLFF. CDR3 bases: TGTGCCAGCAGCGATGACCAGGGTGGTGAAAAACTGTTTTTT.

The V gene is TRBV28, the J gene TRBJ2-7; 12 bases agree with TRBD1. The germline gives CDR1 MDHEN, CDR2 SYDVKM. The CDR3 contains 14 residues. J gave up 9 bases and V 5 bases, and 8 bases lay outside the gene matches. CDR3 nucleotide sequence: TGTGCCAGCAGTGAAGGGACAGGGGGCGAGGTGCAGTACTTC. It translates to CASSEGTGGEVQYF.

V gene TRBV7-9 combines with J gene TRBJ2-7; a possible D gene is TRBD2 (6 bases). Germline lookup yields CDR1 SEHNR and CDR2 FQNEAQ (reference sequence). The CDR3 is 14 amino acids. Trimming took 1 base from V and 5 from J, leaving 12 bases between them. CDR3 protein: CASSLVRGSHEQYF. The CDR3, as DNA: TGTGCCAGCAGCTTAGTTCGGGGGTCCCACGAGCAGTACTTC.

The chain is built from TRBV4-2 and TRBJ1-2; perhaps TRBD1 as D (6 bases). CDR1 is LGHNA, CDR2 YNFKEQ, per germline. Trimming left V 2 bases short and J 1 base short, with 26 bases between. The CDR3 loop spans 20 amino acids. The CDR3 sequence is CASSQRGSKTGYSINYGYTF. DNA for the CDR3: TGTGCCAGCAGCCAAAGGGGTTCCAAGACAGGTTACTCCATTAACTATGGCTACACCTTC.